These 10 T cell receptor beta chains share one sample of origin, sequenced in a study of blood T cells in healthy people across ages. Sample-barcoded 5' priming and a J-beta primer mix drove a second PCR of about 6 to 11 cycles. TCRdb reprocessed the 5' RACE reads with MiXCR, giving one entry per CDR3 protein. This repertoire shows about 650,000 distinct CDR3 sequences, 52% found once; its top ten account for about 13%. Sequencing was carried out using blood. The receptors stem from a woman of 80 years or more in good health.

Note on this clonotype: This clone may be a read error of a much larger clone one base away. The chain recombines TRBV5-1 with TRBJ2-5; 7 bases match TRBD2. The CDR3 loop spans 15 amino acids. Germline CDR1 and CDR2: SGHRS and YFSETQ. With 4 bases clipped from V and 0 bases from J, the junction kept 6 bases outside the gene matches. The CDR3 bases are TGCGCCAGCAGCGGAGATAGCGGGTACCAAGAGACCCAGTACTTC. Protein: CASSGDSGYQETQYF.

This chain connects TRBV7-8 to TRBJ2-5; weak D call: TRBD1 (6 bases). Germline V gene lookup returns CDR1 SGHVS and CDR2 FQNEAQ. The CDR3 is made up of 14 amino acids. V lost 7 bases to trimming and J lost 1 base, with 13 bases between them. CDR3: CASTETGFQETQYF. The CDR3, as DNA: TGTGCCAGCACCGAAACAGGGTTCCAAGAGACCCAGTACTTC.

This chain joins TRBV5-6 and TRBJ2-3; TRBD1 matches 8 bases. The CDR3 length is 15 residues. From germline, CDR1 is SGHDT and CDR2 YYEEEE. The trim removed 1 base at V and 6 bases at J, leaving 7 bases unmatched. The CDR3: CASSLFRQGADTQYF. For the CDR3, the DNA is TGTGCCAGCAGCTTGTTTCGTCAGGGGGCGGATACGCAGTATTTT.

This sequence joins TRBV29-1 and TRBJ2-4; D may be TRBD1 or TRBD2 (5 bases each). The J call is doubtful: the DNA matches TRBJ2-7 better. The CDR3 sequence is 14 residues long. Germline loops: CDR1 SQVTM, CDR2 ANQGSEA. CDR3 sequence: CSVAPGRKTYEQYF. The CDR3 bases are TGCAGCGTCGCACCGGGACGGAAAACCTACGAGCAGTACTTC.

This sequence joins TRBV5-1 and TRBJ2-5, with D tentatively TRBD1 or TRBD2 (6 bases each). V gave up 3 bases and J gave up 4 bases, with 16 bases separating them. The CDR3 has 15 residues. The germline V gene has CDR1 SGHRS and CDR2 YFSETQ. The CDR3 protein is CASSYLGGEAETQYF. In DNA form, the CDR3 reads TGCGCCAGCAGCTACCTCGGGGGCGAGGCAGAGACCCAGTACTTC.

The chain carries TRBV2 and TRBJ2-7; 10 bases agree with TRBD2. CDR3 length equals 14 residues. Germline CDR1 and CDR2: SNHLY and FYNNEI. Trimming took 2 bases from V and 3 from J; bases not matched to a gene: 1. For the CDR3, the DNA is TGTGCCAGCAGTGAACAGCGGGAGGGCTACGAGCAGTACTTC. Translated: CASSEQREGYEQYF.

The chain is built from TRBV18 and TRBJ1-2; a possible D gene is TRBD1 (6 bases). The CDR3 contains 14 residues. V was cut by 2 bases and J by 4 bases, with 11 bases left in between. From germline, CDR1 is KGHSH and CDR2 LQKENI. The CDR3: CASSPDRTAYGYTF. For the CDR3, the DNA is TGTGCCAGCTCACCAGATAGGACAGCCTATGGCTACACCTTC.

The rearrangement joins TRBV29-1 to TRBJ1-4; D gene unclear. Germline CDR1 is SQVTM and CDR2 is ANQGSEA. CDR3 size: 11 residues. Trimming cost V 6 bases and J 7 bases, with 9 bases left between them. The CDR3 loop reads CSVQRGEKLFF. CDR3 in DNA: TGCAGCGTCCAAAGAGGTGAAAAACTGTTTTTT.

The genes are TRBV7-2 and TRBJ1-2, with a weak D call TRBD1 (5 bases). This CDR3 has 13 amino acids. Germline V gene sequence: CDR1 SGHTA, CDR2 FQGNSA. V was cut by 5 bases and J by 4 bases, with 11 bases left in between. CDR3 DNA: TGTGCCAGCAGCCCCGGGGCGTTCTATGGCTACACCTTC. Protein product: CASSPGAFYGYTF.

This clonotype has more than one count but fewer than ten. This chain joins TRBV10-3 and TRBJ1-5; 9 bases align to TRBD1. This CDR3 comprises 16 residues. The V gene's germline CDR1 is ENHRY and CDR2 SYGVKD. The ends lost 3 bases at V and 2 bases at J; junction bases unmatched: 5. Written as DNA, the CDR3 is TGTGCCATCAGTGATTCTACAGGGGGCGGCAATCAGCCCCAGCATTTT. It yields the protein CAISDSTGGGNQPQHF.